The clone carrying this T cell receptor beta chain turned up a few times. This entry is derived from a study of human T cells and chemical hapten exposure. Time point described: healthy volunteer bleed at 6 weeks. From whole blood left unfractionated, total RNA was extracted. Per germline, CDR1 DFQATT and CDR2 SNEGSKA (reference sequence). Unmatched junction bases numbered 4, after V lost 0 bases and J lost 5 bases. The CDR3 covers 14 residues. In TCRdb, the RACE reads were re-called with MiXCR into one record per CDR3 protein. The repertoire consists of some 65,000 distinct CDR3 sequences, with around 6.1% occurring once and the leading ten covering 3% to 4%.

The V gene is TRBV20-1, the J gene TRBJ2-3; 8 bases fit TRBD2. Source material: whole blood. This TCR came from a female donor in good health. Some clones in this sample may be carry-over from other donors' samples. The CDR3 region has the DNA TGCAGTGCTAGAGATATGGCGGGAGGAGATACGCAGTATTTT. Amino acids: CSARDMAGGDTQYF.